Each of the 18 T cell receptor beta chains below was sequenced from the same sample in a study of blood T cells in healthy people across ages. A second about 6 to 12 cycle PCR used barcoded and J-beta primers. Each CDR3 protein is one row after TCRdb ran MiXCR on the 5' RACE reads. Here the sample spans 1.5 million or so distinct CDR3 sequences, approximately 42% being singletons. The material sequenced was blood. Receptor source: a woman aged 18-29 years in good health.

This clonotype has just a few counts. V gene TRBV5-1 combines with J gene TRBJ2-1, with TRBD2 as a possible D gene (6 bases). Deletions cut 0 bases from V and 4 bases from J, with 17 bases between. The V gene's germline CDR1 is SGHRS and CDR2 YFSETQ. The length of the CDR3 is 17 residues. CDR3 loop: CASSLASSGSGYNEQFF. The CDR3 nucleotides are TGCGCCAGCAGCTTGGCTTCTTCCGGGAGCGGGTACAATGAGCAGTTCTTC.

CDR3 sequence reads: CASTELGGAKNIQYF. CDR3 nucleotides: TGTGCCAGCACCGAACTAGGGGGGGCCAAAAACATTCAGTACTTC. The V and J genes are TRBV6-1 and TRBJ2-7; D possibly uses TRBD1 or TRBD2 (6 bases each). With the DNA end fitting TRBJ2-4 better, the J assignment may be wrong. From germline, CDR1 is MNHNS and CDR2 SASEGT. The length of the CDR3 is 15 residues.

This CDR3 reads CSAGGLAGGGSTDTQYF. The CDR3 DNA sequence: TGCAGTGCAGGGGGACTAGCGGGAGGGGGGAGCACAGATACGCAGTATTTT. The rearrangement uses TRBV20-1 and TRBJ2-3; TRBD2 agrees at 16 bases. Trimming at V came to 6 bases and at J to 0 bases, leaving 6 bases not matched to a gene. The germline gives CDR1 DFQATT, CDR2 SNEGSKA (reference sequence). The CDR3 length is 17 residues.

The CDR3: CSARGVGGTDTQYF. The CDR3 DNA reads as TGCAGTGCTCGGGGGGTGGGGGGGACAGATACGCAGTATTTT. The J gene is TRBJ2-3, the V gene TRBV20-1, with TRBD2 matching 7 bases. Germline loops: CDR1 DFQATT, CDR2 SNEGSKA (reference sequence). J was trimmed by 3 bases and V by 5 bases; bases with no gene match: 8. The CDR3 spans 14 residues.

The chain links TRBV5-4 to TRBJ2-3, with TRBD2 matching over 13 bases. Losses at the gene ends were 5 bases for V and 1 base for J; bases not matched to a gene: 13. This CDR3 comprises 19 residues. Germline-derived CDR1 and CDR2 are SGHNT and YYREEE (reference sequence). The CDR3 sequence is CASSLRGLAGDGGTDTQYF. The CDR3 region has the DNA TGTGCCAGCAGTTTGCGTGGACTAGCGGGAGATGGGGGCACAGATACGCAGTATTTT. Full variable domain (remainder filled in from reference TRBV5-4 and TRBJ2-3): ETGVTQSPTHLIKTRGQQVTLRCSSQSGHNTVSWYQQALGQGPQFIFQYYREEENGRGNFPPRFSGLQFPNYSSELNVNALELDDSALYLCASSLRGLAGDGGTDTQYFGPGTRLTVL.

CDR3 protein: CASSPSRTAHLPQHF. CDR3 sequence (DNA): TGTGCCAGCTCACCCTCAAGGACCGCTCACTTGCCCCAGCATTTT. V and J are TRBV18 and TRBJ1-5; no firm D call. The V gene's germline CDR1 is KGHSH and CDR2 LQKENI. The CDR3 has 15 residues. V was shortened by 3 bases and J by 9 bases, with 18 bases between the two germline ends. The full variable domain, with the rest looked up from reference TRBV18 and TRBJ1-5, is NAGVMQNPRHLVRRRGQEARLRCSPMKGHSHVYWYRQLPEEGLKFMVYLQKENIIDESGMPKERFSAEFPKEGPSILRIQQVVRGDSAAYFCASSPSRTAHLPQHFGDGTRLSIL.

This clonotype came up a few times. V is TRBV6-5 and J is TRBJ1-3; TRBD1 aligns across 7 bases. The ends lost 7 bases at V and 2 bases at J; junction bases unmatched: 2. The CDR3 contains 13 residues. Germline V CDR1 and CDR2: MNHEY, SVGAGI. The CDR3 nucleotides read TGTGCCAGCAAAGGGGGCGCTGGAAACACCATATATTTT. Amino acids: CASKGGAGNTIYF.

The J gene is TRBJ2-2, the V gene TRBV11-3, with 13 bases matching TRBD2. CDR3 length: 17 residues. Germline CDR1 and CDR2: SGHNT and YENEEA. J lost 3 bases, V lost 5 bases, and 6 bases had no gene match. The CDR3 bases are TGTGCCAGCAGCCCGGGACTAGCGGGACTTTACACCGGGGAGCTGTTTTTT. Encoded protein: CASSPGLAGLYTGELFF.

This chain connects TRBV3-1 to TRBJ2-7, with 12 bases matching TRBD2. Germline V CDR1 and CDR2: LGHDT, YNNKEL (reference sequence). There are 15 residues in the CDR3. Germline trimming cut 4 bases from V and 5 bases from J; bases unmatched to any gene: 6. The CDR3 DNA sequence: TGTGCCAGCAGCCGGACTAGCGGGAAGGAGGACGAGCAGTACTTC. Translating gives CASSRTSGKEDEQYF.

The CDR3 nucleotides are TGCGCCAGCAGCCAGCTTCCTGGGGATACGCAGTATTTT. As protein: CASSQLPGDTQYF. The chain combines TRBV4-1 with TRBJ2-3; D not resolved. Germline V gene sequence: CDR1 MGHRA, CDR2 YSYEKL. The CDR3 consists of 13 residues. Deletions cut 3 bases from V and 6 bases from J, with 10 bases between.

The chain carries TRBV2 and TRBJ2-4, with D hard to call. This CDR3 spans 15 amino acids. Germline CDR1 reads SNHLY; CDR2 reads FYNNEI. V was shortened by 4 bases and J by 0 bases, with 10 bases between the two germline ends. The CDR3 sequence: CASSGLQLAKNIQYF. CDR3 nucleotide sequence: TGTGCCAGCAGTGGCCTCCAGTTAGCCAAAAACATTCAGTACTTC.

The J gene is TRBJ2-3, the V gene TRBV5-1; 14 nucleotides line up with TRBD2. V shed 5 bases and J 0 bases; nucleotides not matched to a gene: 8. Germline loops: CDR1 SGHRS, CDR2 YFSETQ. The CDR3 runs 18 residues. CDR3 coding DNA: TGCGCCAGCAGACCTGGACTAGCGGGAGGTGGTAGCACAGATACGCAGTATTTT. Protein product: CASRPGLAGGGSTDTQYF.

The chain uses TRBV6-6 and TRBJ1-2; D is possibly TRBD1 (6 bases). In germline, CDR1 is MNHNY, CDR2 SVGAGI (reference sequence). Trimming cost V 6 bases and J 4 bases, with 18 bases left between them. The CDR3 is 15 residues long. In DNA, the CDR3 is TGTGCCAGCAGCCGTGAGGGGGGCAGCAGCTATGGCTACACCTTC. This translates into CASSREGGSSYGYTF.

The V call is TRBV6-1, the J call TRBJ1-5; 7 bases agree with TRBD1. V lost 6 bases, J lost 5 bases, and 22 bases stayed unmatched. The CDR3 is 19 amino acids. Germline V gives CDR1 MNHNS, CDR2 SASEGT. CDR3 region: CASRKKTGEAGALDQPQHF. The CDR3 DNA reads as TGTGCCAGCAGAAAGAAAACAGGGGAGGCGGGTGCGTTGGATCAGCCCCAGCATTTT.

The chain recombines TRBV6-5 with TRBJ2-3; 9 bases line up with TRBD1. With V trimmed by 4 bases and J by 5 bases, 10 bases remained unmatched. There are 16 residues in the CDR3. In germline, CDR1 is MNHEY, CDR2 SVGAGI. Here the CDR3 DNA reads TGTGCCAGCAGTTCCTCCGGGACAGGGTGGGGAGATACGCAGTATTTT. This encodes CASSSSGTGWGDTQYF.

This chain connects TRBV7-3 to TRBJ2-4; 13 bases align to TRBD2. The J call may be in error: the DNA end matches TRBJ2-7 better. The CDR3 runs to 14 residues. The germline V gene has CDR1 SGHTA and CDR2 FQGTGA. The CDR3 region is CASSSGTSGAEQYF. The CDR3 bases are TGTGCCAGCAGCTCAGGGACTAGCGGGGCCGAGCAGTACTTC.

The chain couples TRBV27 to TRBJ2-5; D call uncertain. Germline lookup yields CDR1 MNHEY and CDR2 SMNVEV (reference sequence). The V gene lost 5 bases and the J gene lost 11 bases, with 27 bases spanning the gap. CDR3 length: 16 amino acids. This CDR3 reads CASSHIQHQTYNEQYF. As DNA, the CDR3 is TGTGCCAGCAGTCACATACAGCACCAGACCTACAATGAGCAGTACTTC.

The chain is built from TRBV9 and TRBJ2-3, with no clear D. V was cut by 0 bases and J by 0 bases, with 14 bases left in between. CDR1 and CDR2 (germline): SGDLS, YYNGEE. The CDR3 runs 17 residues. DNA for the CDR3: TGTGCCAGCAGCGTAGCGGCGAACCTCCCTAGCACAGATACGCAGTATTTT. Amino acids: CASSVAANLPSTDTQYF.